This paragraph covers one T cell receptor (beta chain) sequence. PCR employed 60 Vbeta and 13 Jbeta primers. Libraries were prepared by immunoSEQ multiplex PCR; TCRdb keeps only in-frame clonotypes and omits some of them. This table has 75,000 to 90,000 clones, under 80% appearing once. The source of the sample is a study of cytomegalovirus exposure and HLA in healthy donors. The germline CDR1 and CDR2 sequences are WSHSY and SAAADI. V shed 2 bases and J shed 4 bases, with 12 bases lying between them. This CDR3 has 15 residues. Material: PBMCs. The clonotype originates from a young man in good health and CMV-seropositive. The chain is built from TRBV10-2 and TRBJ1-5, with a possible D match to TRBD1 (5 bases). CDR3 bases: TGCGCCAGCAGTGAGGAGCGGGACTTTAATCAGCCCCAGCATTTT. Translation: CASSEERDFNQPQHF.